The next 20 T cell receptor beta chains were all read from a single sample in a study of cytomegalovirus exposure and HLA in healthy donors. A multiplex PCR was run with 60 Vbeta primers and 13 Jbeta primers. The assay was immunoSEQ multiplex PCR, and TCRdb's table has in-frame clones only and misses some. The ten top clones account for around 1.6%, within a sample of 60,000 to 75,000 clones. The specimen was PBMCs. The receptors derive from a woman between 25 and 40 years old in good health and CMV-seronegative.

J is TRBJ2-7 and V is TRBV9, with 15 bases matching TRBD2. There are 17 residues in the CDR3. Germline V gene sequence: CDR1 SGDLS, CDR2 YYNGEE. V lost 4 bases and J lost 4; bases outside the gene matches: 9. This CDR3 reads CASSPGTSGRSEYEQYF. CDR3 DNA sequence: TGTGCCAGCAGCCCTGGGACTAGCGGGAGGTCGGAATACGAGCAGTACTTC. Looking up the rest from reference TRBV9 and TRBJ2-7 gives the full variable domain: DSGVTQTPKHLITATGQRVTLRCSPRSGDLSVYWYQQSLDQGLQFLIQYYNGEERAKGNILERFSAQQFPDLHSELNLSSLELGDSALYFCASSPGTSGRSEYEQYFGPGTRLTVT.

Here the CDR3 reads CSASVTGEQFF. The CDR3 DNA reads TGCAGTGCTAGCGTCACCGGTGAGCAGTTCTTC. The chain uses TRBV20-1 and TRBJ2-1; D gene unclear. Germline CDR1 DFQATT, CDR2 SNEGSKA (reference sequence). Between the trimmed V and J ends, which lost 3 bases and 9 bases, there was a span of 9 bases. The CDR3 spans 11 residues.

The V and J genes are TRBV9 and TRBJ2-7; 11 positions match TRBD2. Per germline, CDR1 SGDLS and CDR2 YYNGEE. This CDR3 has 17 amino acids. Trimming took 0 bases from V and 1 from J; bases not matched to a gene: 6. CDR3 amino acids: CASSVASGGYSSYEQYF. CDR3 nucleotides: TGTGCCAGCAGCGTAGCTAGCGGGGGGTACAGTTCCTACGAGCAGTACTTC.

Details on this clone: This CDR3 is also generated by other DNA sequences in the sample. The genes are TRBV6-1 and TRBJ2-5; the match to TRBD2 covers 11 bases. The germline V gene encodes CDR1 MNHNS and CDR2 SASEGT. After removal of 4 bases from V and 2 bases from J, the junction contained 3 bases not matched to a gene. CDR3 size: 15 residues. CDR3 bases: TGTGCCAGCAGTGTCTTAGCGGGGGGGCAAGAGACCCAGTACTTC. Its protein is CASSVLAGGQETQYF.

Here the CDR3 reads CASGLEEEQYF. CDR3 DNA sequence: TGTGCCAGCGGACTAGAGGAGGAGCAGTACTTC. The chain is built from TRBV6-9 and TRBJ2-7; 7 bases fit TRBD2. CDR3 size: 11 residues. Germline V gene data show CDR1 as MNHGY and CDR2 as SVAAGI. V lost 8 bases, J lost 7 bases, and 5 bases stayed unmatched.

J is TRBJ1-2 and V is TRBV30; 9 bases fit TRBD1. The CDR3 extends over 13 amino acids. Losses at the gene ends were 3 bases for V and 8 bases for J; bases not matched to a gene: 7. Germline V gene lookup returns CDR1 GTSNPN and CDR2 SVGIG (reference sequence). CDR3 coding DNA: TGTGCCTGGAGGAGGGACAGGGTGGGGGGCTACACCTTC. Amino acid sequence: CAWRRDRVGGYTF.

The chain is built from TRBV4-1 and TRBJ1-2; 9 positions agree with TRBD1. From germline, CDR1 is MGHRA and CDR2 YSYEKL. This CDR3 is 15 amino acids long. V shed 5 bases, J shed 6 bases, and the junction held 10 bases outside the gene matches. This CDR3 is CASSALQGAVHGYTF. The CDR3, as DNA: TGCGCCAGCAGCGCATTACAGGGGGCAGTGCATGGCTACACCTTC.

The chain recombines TRBV18 with TRBJ2-1; weak D call: TRBD2 (6 bases). V lost 4 bases and J 5 bases, leaving 12 bases between the germline ends. The germline CDR1 and CDR2 sequences are KGHSH and LQKENI. CDR3 size: 14 residues. This chain's CDR3 is CASSLGTGNNEQFF. The CDR3 DNA follows: TGTGCCAGCTCACTCGGGACTGGCAACAATGAGCAGTTCTTC.

The chain recombines TRBV2 with TRBJ1-1, with D unresolved. Germline V gene lookup returns CDR1 SNHLY and CDR2 FYNNEI. The germline V and J ends were trimmed by 7 bases and 6 bases, with 18 bases remaining between them. The CDR3 has 14 residues. The CDR3 nucleotides read TGTGCCAGCACTCGGTCCCTTCCCGGTCCTGAAGCTTTCTTT. It specifies CASTRSLPGPEAFF.

The J gene is TRBJ2-7, the V gene TRBV18; TRBD1 aligns across 9 bases. Germline CDR1 and CDR2: KGHSH and LQKENI. Trimming took 4 bases from V and 2 from J; bases not matched to a gene: 6. The CDR3 length is 15 residues. CDR3 in DNA: TGTGCCAGCTCACGCTCGGACAGGGGTCCCTACGAGCAGTACTTC. It yields the protein CASSRSDRGPYEQYF.

The gene calls are TRBV11-2 and TRBJ1-3; D is ambiguous. The V gene's germline CDR1 is SGHAT and CDR2 FQNNGV. Trimming took off 6 bases at V and 3 bases at J, with 12 bases between the two ends. This CDR3 comprises 14 residues. The CDR3 here is CASSFPGNGNTIYF. DNA of the CDR3: TGTGCCAGCAGTTTCCCCGGTAATGGAAACACCATATATTTT.

The chain uses TRBV29-1 and TRBJ2-7; 8 nucleotides agree with TRBD1. The length of the CDR3 is 12 residues. V lost 7 bases to trimming and J lost 5 bases; unmatched junction nucleotides: 7. Per germline, CDR1 SQVTM and CDR2 ANQGSEA. The CDR3 DNA reads TGCAGCGCCCGGACAGGGAACCACGAGCAGTACTTC. Its translation: CSARTGNHEQYF.

CDR3 amino acids: CASKVGQGRVEAFF. The CDR3 DNA reads as TGTGCCAGCAAAGTGGGACAGGGCAGAGTTGAAGCTTTCTTT. The chain is built from TRBV11-1 and TRBJ1-1; 9 positions agree with TRBD1. The V segment lost 7 bases and the J segment 7 bases; nucleotides outside the gene matches: 10. Germline V gene lookup returns CDR1 SGHAT and CDR2 FQDESV (reference sequence). The length of the CDR3 is 14 residues. Drawing the rest from reference TRBV11-1 and TRBJ1-1, the complete variable domain is EAEVAQSPRYKITEKSQAVAFWCDPISGHATLYWYRQILGQGPELLVQFQDESVVDDSQLPKDRFSAERLKGVDSTLKIQPAELGDSAMYLCASKVGQGRVEAFFGQGTRLTVV.

This rearrangement joins TRBV4-1 to TRBJ2-7; TRBD1 matches 9 bases. V lost 0 bases and J lost 7; bases outside the gene matches: 7. This CDR3 region has 15 residues. Per germline, CDR1 MGHRA and CDR2 YSYEKL. CDR3 bases: TGCGCCAGCAGCCAAGATGGGACAGGGAAGCGGGAGCAGTACTTC. Its translation is CASSQDGTGKREQYF.

V gene TRBV19 combines with J gene TRBJ1-2; possibly TRBD1 for D (6 bases). The germline V gene encodes CDR1 LNHDA and CDR2 SQIVND (reference sequence). Trimming left V 5 bases short and J 2 bases short, with 21 bases between. The CDR3 sequence is 17 residues long. The CDR3 here is CASSLAPGHQRNYGYTF. The CDR3 DNA reads TGTGCCAGTAGTTTGGCACCGGGACACCAACGAAACTATGGCTACACCTTC.

J is TRBJ1-2 and V is TRBV7-9; no clear D. Germline CDR1 SEHNR, CDR2 FQNEAQ (reference sequence). The CDR3 totals 14 residues. Trimming stripped 4 bases from V and 4 bases from J, with 13 bases between. The CDR3 sequence is CASSSTSRSYGYTF. CDR3 DNA: TGTGCCAGCAGCTCGACCTCACGGAGCTATGGCTACACCTTC.

The rearrangement uses TRBV5-5 and TRBJ1-2; the match to TRBD1 covers 8 bases. The CDR3 contains 16 residues. V shed 4 bases and J 4 bases; nucleotides not matched to a gene: 12. The V gene's germline CDR1 is SGHKS and CDR2 YYEKEE (reference sequence). CDR3 protein: CASSPAQGAAGYGYTF. In nucleotides, the CDR3 is TGTGCCAGCAGCCCGGCTCAGGGGGCTGCGGGCTATGGCTACACCTTC.

The J gene is TRBJ2-1, the V gene TRBV19; 8 bases align to TRBD1. From germline, CDR1 is LNHDA and CDR2 SQIVND (reference sequence). J gave up 2 bases and V 6 bases, and 0 bases lay outside the gene matches. CDR3 length: 13 amino acids. Here the CDR3 DNA reads TGTGCCAGTAGGGACAGGGCCTACAATGAGCAGTTCTTC. Its protein product is CASRDRAYNEQFF.

The J gene is TRBJ1-2, the V gene TRBV5-1; TRBD1 matches 9 bases. Trimming took 3 bases from V and 8 from J; bases not matched to a gene: 8. Germline V gene data show CDR1 as SGHRS and CDR2 as YFSETQ. CDR3 length: 14 amino acids. CDR3 bases: TGCGCCAGCAGCTCCCTGGGGACAGGGCACGGCTACACCTTC. It specifies CASSSLGTGHGYTF.

The V gene is TRBV13, the J gene TRBJ2-1, with D perhaps TRBD1 (6 bases). This CDR3 spans 11 amino acids. The V and J ends lost 4 bases and 12 bases respectively, with 10 bases between them. Germline CDR1 PRHDT, CDR2 FYEKMQ (reference sequence). The CDR3, as DNA: TGTGCCAGCAGCTCCAGGGGTGGGCAGTTCTTC. This gives the protein CASSSRGGQFF.